The 12 T cell receptor beta chains below come from one sample, sequenced in a study of a mutant IDH1 vaccine in newly diagnosed glioma. Time point in this sample: week 47, end of study. Vaccinated patients received 300 ug of mutant IDH1 20-mer peptide per dose, with topical imiquimod. What these receptors recognize is not known. Clones were read by immunoSEQ multiplex PCR, and TCRdb kept only the in-frame ones, dropping some. The sample yields roughly 22,000 clones, around 80% seen once. Sequenced material: PBMCs, taken from a glioma patient whose treatment included an IDH1 peptide vaccine. These receptor sequences come from a man aged 40-50 years with glioma. Some clones in this sample may be carry-over from other donors' samples.

The rearrangement links TRBV9 to TRBJ2-7; D is uncertain. CDR1 SGDLS and CDR2 YYNGEE come from the germline V gene. This CDR3 has 13 amino acids. The germline V and J ends were trimmed by 0 bases and 1 base, with 5 bases remaining between them. CDR3 DNA: TGTGCCAGCAGCGTAGACTATTCCTACGAGCAGTACTTC. This encodes CASSVDYSYEQYF.

The rearrangement uses TRBV5-4 and TRBJ2-6; D possibly corresponds to TRBD2 (7 bases). The CDR3 extends over 19 amino acids. In germline, CDR1 is SGHNT, CDR2 YYREEE (reference sequence). The ends were cut back, 1 base at V and 4 bases at J, with 21 bases in the middle. This CDR3 reads CASSLWRGSRGGGANVLTF. The CDR3 coding sequence is TGTGCCAGCAGCTTGTGGCGGGGGAGCCGAGGGGGAGGGGCCAACGTCCTGACTTTC. Full variable domain (missing parts from reference TRBV5-4 and TRBJ2-6): ETGVTQSPTHLIKTRGQQVTLRCSSQSGHNTVSWYQQALGQGPQFIFQYYREEENGRGNFPPRFSGLQFPNYSSELNVNALELDDSALYLCASSLWRGSRGGGANVLTFGAGSRLTVL.

This chain uses TRBV30 with TRBJ2-3, with 13 bases lining up with TRBD2. J gave up 3 bases and V 3 bases, and 15 bases lay outside the gene matches. CDR1 GTSNPN and CDR2 SVGIG come from the germline V gene (reference sequence). This CDR3 has 19 amino acids. DNA of the CDR3: TGTGCCTGGAGCCCCGGTCGACTAGCGGGGGGACTGCGGACAGATACGCAGTATTTT. Translation gives CAWSPGRLAGGLRTDTQYF.

This clone has only one observation. The chain combines TRBV2 with TRBJ2-1; 8 positions agree with TRBD1. The junction had 8 bases not matched to a gene; V was cut back by 6 bases and J by 7 bases. Germline V CDR1 and CDR2: SNHLY, FYNNEI. The CDR3 contains 14 residues. CDR3 in amino acids: CASRQTGVGNEQFF. The CDR3 nucleotides are TGTGCCAGCAGACAGACAGGGGTAGGTAATGAGCAGTTCTTC.

V gene TRBV5-1 combines with J gene TRBJ1-1, with 11 positions matching TRBD1. Germline V lookup: CDR1 SGHRS, CDR2 YFSETQ. This CDR3 region has 16 residues. After removal of 2 bases from V and 1 base from J, the junction contained 4 bases not matched to a gene. The CDR3 protein is CASSFGTGGQNTEAFF. CDR3 sequence (DNA): TGCGCCAGCAGCTTTGGGACAGGGGGACAGAACACTGAAGCTTTCTTT.

This clone ranks as medium-sized. The rearrangement links TRBV30 to TRBJ1-1; D is uncertain. From germline, CDR1 is GTSNPN and CDR2 SVGIG (reference sequence). V lost 3 bases, J lost 11 bases, and 13 bases lay in between. The CDR3 consists of 11 residues. Here the CDR3 DNA reads TGTGCCTGGAGCGGAGGGTTTGAGGCTTTCTTT. Translated: CAWSGGFEAFF.

This CDR3 reads CASSSQGRDNSPLHF. The CDR3 coding sequence is TGTGCCAGCAGCTCACAGGGGAGGGATAATTCACCCCTCCACTTT. The chain carries TRBV7-8 and TRBJ1-6, with 7 positions matching TRBD1. The CDR3 totals 15 residues. The germline V gene has CDR1 SGHVS and CDR2 FQNEAQ. Unmatched junction bases numbered 5, after V lost 4 bases and J lost 5 bases.

The chain has TRBV4-3 and TRBJ1-2; D unclear. The CDR3 spans 15 residues. V lost 0 bases to trimming and J lost 4 bases, with 12 bases between them. Germline CDR1 LGHNA, CDR2 YSLEER. The CDR3 nucleotides are TGCGCCAGCAGCCAAGATAATTTCGGGCGCTATGGCTACACCTTC. Its translation: CASSQDNFGRYGYTF.

Note on this clone: Other DNA sequences in the sample encode the same CDR3. The V gene is TRBV6-6, the J gene TRBJ2-5; TRBD1 agrees at 7 bases. CDR1 and CDR2 from the germline V gene are MNHNY and SVGAGI (reference sequence). The CDR3 totals 13 residues. The V segment lost 6 bases and the J segment 5 bases; nucleotides outside the gene matches: 6. The CDR3 nucleotides read TGTGCCAGCAGAGAAACAGGGGAGGAGACCCAGTACTTC. The encoded protein is CASRETGEETQYF.

J is TRBJ1-2 and V is TRBV7-2, with TRBD1 matching over 9 bases. Germline loops: CDR1 SGHTA, CDR2 FQGNSA. After removal of 1 base from V and 7 bases from J, the junction contained 7 bases not matched to a gene. The CDR3 totals 15 residues. The CDR3: CASSLGGQGLSGYTF. CDR3 nucleotides: TGTGCCAGCAGCTTAGGGGGACAGGGTTTGAGTGGCTACACCTTC.

J is TRBJ2-7 and V is TRBV7-2; D is unresolved. The CDR3 length is 17 residues. Trimming took off 0 bases at V and 0 bases at J, with 15 bases between the two ends. CDR1 is SGHTA and CDR2 is FQGNSA in the germline V gene. The CDR3 here is CASSLAIGLGSSYEQYF. In nucleotides, the CDR3 is TGTGCCAGCAGCTTAGCGATCGGGTTGGGCAGCTCCTACGAGCAGTACTTC.

This clone was observed a few times. The chain joins TRBV19 to TRBJ2-1, with 13 nucleotides matching TRBD2. This CDR3 spans 22 amino acids. CDR1 is LNHDA and CDR2 is SQIVND in the germline V gene (reference sequence). V lost 5 bases, J lost 0 bases, and 19 bases stayed unmatched. In nucleotides, the CDR3 is TGTGCCAGTAGTGCCCGACTAGCGGGGGGAAAACGATACAGGAGCTCCTACAATGAGCAGTTCTTC. This gives the protein CASSARLAGGKRYRSSYNEQFF.